This paragraph reports one TCR beta chain. Its antigen is undetermined. Profiling relied on immunoSEQ multiplex PCR, and the TCRdb table lists in-frame clones only, not all of them. This sample yields roughly 15,000 clones, of which about nine tenths are seen a single time; 2.5% to 3% belongs to the top ten. The CDR3 runs 14 residues. The germline V and J ends were trimmed by 7 bases and 5 bases, with 18 bases remaining between them. The germline V gene has CDR1 MNHNS and CDR2 SASEGT. The data derive from a study of T cell clonotyping in hematopoietic cell transplantation. The study, taken as a whole, reports: Few recipient clonotypes overlapped donors; over 95% were de novo at given depth. After transplant, recipient diversity fell while pathologically expanded clonotypes grew through day 180.

The receptor was derived from a man between 50 and 59 years old in good health. Some clones in this sample may be carry-over from other donors' samples. The sample consisted of peripheral blood mononuclear cells. This sequence joins TRBV6-1 and TRBJ2-7; possibly TRBD2 for D (5 bases). CDR3 DNA: TGTGCCAGCACCCCCGGGTGGCGGGTGGACGAGCAGTACTTC. Its protein product is CASTPGWRVDEQYF.